The entry below describes one TCR beta chain. The PCR made use of 60 Vbeta and 13 Jbeta primers. The method was immunoSEQ multiplex PCR; TCRdb's version includes in-frame clones alone and lacks a portion of them. In the table there are about 150,000 clones, 78% of which are singletons. The data originate from a study of cytomegalovirus exposure and HLA in healthy donors. V was cut by 6 bases and J by 8 bases, with 10 bases left in between. Germline-derived CDR1 and CDR2 are MDHEN and SYDVKM. The CDR3 runs 11 residues. The gene calls are TRBV28 and TRBJ1-1, with D hard to call. The receptor comes from a woman aged 50 to 60 in good health and CMV-seropositive. The specimen sequenced was PBMCs. CDR3 sequence: CASSPGREAFF. CDR3 nucleotide sequence: TGTGCCAGCAGCCCGGGAAGAGAAGCTTTCTTT.